This passage covers 28 T cell receptor beta chains from one sample sequenced in a study of OX40 agonist ivuxolimab in advanced cancers. Only in-frame clones appear in the TCRdb table, and some are missing; sequencing was by immunoSEQ multiplex PCR. The sample lists 60,000 to 75,000 clones, about 90% occurring once. The sample here was CD4+ or CD8+ T cells sorted from blood, taken in a trial of the OX40 agonist ivuxolimab. These receptors were collected from an adult with an advanced solid tumor such as melanoma, head and neck, liver or kidney cancer.

This chain connects TRBV15 to TRBJ2-5, with D unclear. This CDR3 has 14 residues. Germline V gives CDR1 LNHNV, CDR2 YYDKDF (reference sequence). V gave up 0 bases and J gave up 5 bases, with 10 bases separating them. CDR3 sequence: CATSRDIVRETQYF. In DNA, the CDR3 is TGTGCCACCAGCAGAGATATAGTGAGGGAGACCCAGTACTTC.

This clone has a single count. The V gene is TRBV25-1, the J gene TRBJ1-1; D remains unclear. CDR3 size: 14 residues. Trimming pared 3 bases from V and 5 bases from J, leaving 13 bases between. In germline, CDR1 is MGHDK, CDR2 SYGVNS. The CDR3 reads CASSDSITGTEAFF. As DNA, the CDR3 is TGTGCCAGCAGTGATTCGATTACTGGGACTGAAGCTTTCTTT.

The chain links TRBV7-2 to TRBJ2-2; maybe TRBD2 (6 bases). The CDR3 is 14 amino acids. Germline V gene lookup returns CDR1 SGHTA and CDR2 FQGNSA. Trimming shortened V by 7 bases and J by 3 bases, and 12 bases separated the two germline ends. The CDR3 sequence: CASTGTAYTGELFF. CDR3 DNA sequence: TGTGCCAGCACAGGGACTGCCTACACCGGGGAGCTGTTTTTT.

This chain joins TRBV7-9 and TRBJ2-7; no clear D. Trimming pared 1 base from V and 3 bases from J, leaving 7 bases between. The CDR3 loop spans 13 amino acids. Germline values: CDR1 SEHNR, CDR2 FQNEAQ (reference sequence). The CDR3 DNA follows: TGTGCCAGCAGCTTAGGTAGAGGCTACGAGCAGTACTTC. It encodes CASSLGRGYEQYF.

The V call is TRBV18, the J call TRBJ2-2, with TRBD2 matching 12 bases. J gave up 2 bases and V 2 bases, and 3 bases lay outside the gene matches. Germline V lookup: CDR1 KGHSH, CDR2 LQKENI. This CDR3 is built from 17 residues. DNA of the CDR3: TGTGCCAGCTCACCAAGGACTAGCGGGGCCAACACCGGGGAGCTGTTTTTT. Translated, it gives CASSPRTSGANTGELFF.

The chain recombines TRBV10-2 with TRBJ2-7; 10 nucleotides match TRBD2. Per the germline V gene, CDR1 is WSHSY and CDR2 is SAAADI. Trimming removed 4 bases from V and 2 bases from J; junction bases left unmatched: 2. The CDR3 extends over 14 amino acids. The CDR3, as DNA: TGCGCCAGCAGTGGCACTAGCGGGACCTACGAGCAGTACTTC. As protein: CASSGTSGTYEQYF.

The rearrangement joins TRBV27 to TRBJ2-2; D might be TRBD2 (6 bases). Trimming pared 3 bases from V and 4 bases from J, leaving 9 bases between. Looked up from germline, CDR1 is MNHEY and CDR2 is SMNVEV (reference sequence). This CDR3 has 14 residues. CDR3 loop: CASSFGLTTGELFF. The CDR3 DNA reads TGTGCCAGCAGTTTCGGACTAACCACCGGGGAGCTGTTTTTT.

The rearrangement joins TRBV27 to TRBJ2-1; D might be TRBD1 (6 bases). Deletions cut 7 bases from V and 6 bases from J, with 13 bases between. This CDR3 has 13 residues. Germline V lookup: CDR1 MNHEY, CDR2 SMNVEV (reference sequence). The CDR3 spells CASTPGAGNEQFF. The CDR3 bases are TGTGCCAGCACCCCAGGGGCGGGCAATGAGCAGTTCTTC.

V gene TRBV27 combines with J gene TRBJ2-3; TRBD1 matches at 8 bases. Trimming at V came to 2 bases and at J to 3 bases, leaving 1 base not matched to a gene. This CDR3 comprises 14 residues. Per the germline V gene, CDR1 is MNHEY and CDR2 is SMNVEV (reference sequence). The CDR3 DNA follows: TGTGCCAGCAGTTTACACAGGGGGACAGATACGCAGTATTTT. It is translated as CASSLHRGTDTQYF.

The DNA of the CDR3 is TGCGCCAGCAGCACCCGGCCCTCAGGAGGGGAGACCCAGTACTTC. As protein: CASSTRPSGGETQYF. This chain connects TRBV5-1 to TRBJ2-5; D is possibly TRBD2 (6 bases). The CDR3 length is 15 residues. Germline assignment: CDR1 SGHRS and CDR2 YFSETQ. Trimming shortened V by 4 bases and J by 5 bases, and 18 bases separated the two germline ends.

The chain recombines TRBV4-2 with TRBJ1-2; D possibly corresponds to TRBD1 (6 bases). The CDR3 length is 15 residues. V was clipped by 0 bases and J by 7 bases, with 15 bases between them. Germline-derived CDR1 and CDR2 are LGHNA and YNFKEQ. The CDR3 region is CASSQDPGAWGGYTF. Here the CDR3 DNA reads TGTGCCAGCAGCCAAGATCCGGGGGCCTGGGGTGGCTACACCTTC.

CDR3 in DNA: TGCGCCAGCAGCTTGATGTCAGGGGAAGATGGCTACACCTTC. Amino acids: CASSLMSGEDGYTF. V is TRBV5-1 and J is TRBJ1-2, with D tentatively TRBD1 (6 bases). V was clipped by 1 base and J by 6 bases, with 13 bases between them. The CDR3 is 14 amino acids. Germline CDR1 reads SGHRS; CDR2 reads YFSETQ.

The J gene is TRBJ2-6, the V gene TRBV9; 9 nucleotides align to TRBD2. The germline CDR1 and CDR2 sequences are SGDLS and YYNGEE. The CDR3 sequence is 15 residues long. The J segment lost 4 bases and the V segment lost 4 bases, leaving 3 bases of the junction unmatched. The CDR3: CASSTLAGGANVLTF. CDR3 coding DNA: TGTGCCAGCAGCACCCTAGCGGGAGGGGCCAACGTCCTGACTTTC.

The chain has TRBV7-9 and TRBJ1-2; perhaps TRBD1 as D (6 bases). Germline V gene lookup returns CDR1 SEHNR and CDR2 FQNEAQ (reference sequence). Between the trimmed V and J ends, which lost 3 bases and 4 bases, there was a span of 15 bases. CDR3 length: 15 amino acids. In DNA form, the CDR3 reads TGTGCCAGCAGCTTTGACAGGAGCGAGACCTATGGCTACACCTTC. It is translated as CASSFDRSETYGYTF. The complete variable domain, with remaining parts taken from reference TRBV7-9 and TRBJ1-2, reads DTGVSQNPRHKITKRGQNVTFRCDPISEHNRLYWYRQTLGQGPEFLTYFQNEAQLEKSRLLSDRFSAERPKGSFSTLEIQRTEQGDSAMYLCASSFDRSETYGYTFGSGTRLTVV.

This clone has more than one count but fewer than ten. The V and J genes are TRBV9 and TRBJ1-5, with D tentatively TRBD1 (5 bases). The CDR3 has 14 amino acids. Germline V lookup: CDR1 SGDLS, CDR2 YYNGEE. The germline V and J ends were trimmed by 7 bases and 3 bases, with 14 bases remaining between them. The CDR3 spells CASSRTGDNQPQHF. CDR3 sequence (DNA): TGTGCCAGCTCTCGCACGGGGGACAATCAGCCCCAGCATTTT.

The V gene is TRBV7-9, the J gene TRBJ2-1, with TRBD2 matching over 13 bases. Germline V lookup: CDR1 SEHNR, CDR2 FQNEAQ (reference sequence). V lost 5 bases and J lost 4; bases outside the gene matches: 8. This CDR3 has 17 residues. The CDR3 DNA is TGTGCCAGCAGCATGCGGACTAGCGGGAGCGGATACAATGAGCAGTTCTTC. Encoded protein: CASSMRTSGSGYNEQFF.

The J gene is TRBJ1-5, the V gene TRBV28; D perhaps matches TRBD1 (5 bases). The CDR3 extends over 13 amino acids. Per the germline V gene, CDR1 is MDHEN and CDR2 is SYDVKM. The V gene lost 6 bases and the J gene lost 7 bases, with 13 bases spanning the gap. In DNA form, the CDR3 reads TGTGCCAGCAGGTCTACCGGGGCACAGCCCCAGCATTTT. The encoded protein is CASRSTGAQPQHF. Based on the CDR3 plus reference TRBV28 and TRBJ1-5, the full variable domain is DVKVTQSSRYLVKRTGEKVFLECVQDMDHENMFWYRQDPGLGLRLIYFSYDVKMKEKGDIPEGYSVSREKKERFSLILESASTNQTSMYLCASRSTGAQPQHFGDGTRLSIL.

The chain carries TRBV27 and TRBJ2-5; D gene unclear. CDR1 is MNHEY, CDR2 SMNVEV, per germline (reference sequence). There are 10 residues in the CDR3. The V end was cut by 5 bases, the J end by 3 bases, with 1 base between. The CDR3 bases are TGTGCCAGCAGTAAAGAGACCCAGTACTTC. Amino acids: CASSKETQYF.

This rearrangement joins TRBV6-5 to TRBJ2-1; D is perhaps TRBD2 (6 bases). In germline, CDR1 is MNHEY, CDR2 SVGAGI. Trimming shortened V by 8 bases and J by 0 bases, and 14 bases separated the two germline ends. This CDR3 is 15 amino acids long. The CDR3 DNA sequence: TGTGCCAGCCGGATAGCGGTAAACTCCTACAATGAGCAGTTCTTC. Translation: CASRIAVNSYNEQFF.

V and J are TRBV7-2 and TRBJ2-1; D not certain. In germline, CDR1 is SGHTA, CDR2 FQGNSA. Trimming removed 5 bases at V and 5 bases at J, with 10 bases between. The length of the CDR3 is 13 residues. The CDR3 sequence is CASSINRNNEQFF. CDR3 nucleotides: TGTGCCAGCAGCATCAACAGAAACAATGAGCAGTTCTTC.

CDR3 region: CASSLDGTSGSSEQYF. DNA for the CDR3: TGCGCCAGCAGCTTGGACGGGACTAGCGGGAGTAGTGAGCAGTACTTC. The V gene is TRBV5-1, the J gene TRBJ2-7; 14 nucleotides agree with TRBD2. J gave up 7 bases and V 0 bases, and 6 bases lay outside the gene matches. The CDR3 length is 16 residues. Germline CDR1 SGHRS, CDR2 YFSETQ.

This clone has a single count. This chain uses TRBV27 with TRBJ2-7; D may be TRBD1 or TRBD2 (6 bases each). Germline CDR1 and CDR2: MNHEY and SMNVEV (reference sequence). The CDR3 contains 14 residues. Deletions cut 3 bases from V and 6 bases from J, with 15 bases between. The DNA of the CDR3 is TGTGCCAGCAGTTTTAATGGGGGGCGCCGCGAGCAGTACTTC. Protein sequence: CASSFNGGRREQYF.

V gene TRBV28 combines with J gene TRBJ1-5; 7 nucleotides agree with TRBD1. Germline V lookup: CDR1 MDHEN, CDR2 SYDVKM. V lost 6 bases, J lost 6 bases, and 8 bases stayed unmatched. The CDR3 has 14 residues. The CDR3 spells CASSNGTAIQPQHF. CDR3 DNA sequence: TGTGCCAGCAGCAACGGGACAGCAATTCAGCCCCAGCATTTT.

The V and J genes are TRBV2 and TRBJ1-1, with D perhaps TRBD1 (5 bases). The V end was cut by 7 bases, the J end by 1 base, with 16 bases between. The CDR3 runs 15 residues. Germline V lookup: CDR1 SNHLY, CDR2 FYNNEI. DNA for the CDR3: TGTGCCAGCAACGAGTGGGGCTCCCGGAACACTGAAGCTTTCTTT. Amino acids: CASNEWGSRNTEAFF. Based on the CDR3 plus reference TRBV2 and TRBJ1-1, the full variable domain is EPEVTQTPSHQVTQMGQEVILRCVPISNHLYFYWYRQILGQKVEFLVSFYNNEISEKSEIFDDQFSVERPDGSNFTLKIRSTKLEDSAMYFCASNEWGSRNTEAFFGQGTRLTVV.

The chain employs TRBV7-2 and TRBJ1-1; D ambiguous. The length of the CDR3 is 14 residues. The V end was cut by 3 bases, the J end by 0 bases, with 8 bases between. Germline V gene sequence: CDR1 SGHTA, CDR2 FQGNSA. Here the CDR3 reads CASSFLGMNTEAFF. CDR3 sequence (DNA): TGTGCCAGCAGCTTCTTGGGGATGAACACTGAAGCTTTCTTT.

The chain joins TRBV4-3 to TRBJ1-1; a possible D gene is TRBD1 (6 bases). Germline lookup yields CDR1 LGHNA and CDR2 YSLEER. CDR3 length: 14 amino acids. The V and J ends lost 1 base and 10 bases respectively, with 16 bases between them. The DNA for the CDR3 is TGCGCCAGCAGCCAAGCCAACAGGGTATTAGGAGCTTTCTTT. It encodes CASSQANRVLGAFF.

In its sample, this clone was seen once. V usage is TRBV27 and J usage is TRBJ2-1, with TRBD2 as a possible D gene (6 bases). The CDR3 totals 16 residues. CDR1 and CDR2 (germline): MNHEY, SMNVEV (reference sequence). Trimming left V 4 bases short and J 7 bases short, with 20 bases between. The DNA for the CDR3 is TGTGCCAGCAGTTCACCCTATACGGAGGGAAGGAATGAGCAGTTCTTC. Translating gives CASSSPYTEGRNEQFF.

This chain uses TRBV7-2 with TRBJ2-1, with TRBD1 matching over 9 bases. Germline-derived CDR1 and CDR2 are SGHTA and FQGNSA. The CDR3 consists of 15 residues. Trimming removed 4 bases from V and 4 bases from J; junction bases left unmatched: 5. CDR3: CASSSQDRGYNEQFF. The CDR3 nucleotides read TGTGCCAGCAGCTCTCAGGACAGGGGATACAATGAGCAGTTCTTC.